A single sample gave rise to the 21 T cell receptor beta chains below, sequenced in a study of blood T cell repertoires in COVID-19. The table came from immunoSEQ multiplex PCR; TCRdb's copy has only in-frame clones and leaves some out. The profile shows about 350,000 clones, around 90% of them singletons. Sequencing was done on a sample of peripheral blood. The source is a woman in her sixties or seventies with COVID-19, enrolled during active disease.

In DNA form, the CDR3 reads TGTGCCAGCAATAAAAGACAGGGTGAAGAGACCCAGTACTTC. Translating gives CASNKRQGEETQYF. V gene TRBV6-1 combines with J gene TRBJ2-5; 7 positions agree with TRBD1. V gave up 7 bases and J gave up 3 bases; unmatched junction bases: 8. CDR3 size: 14 residues. Germline lookup yields CDR1 MNHNS and CDR2 SASEGT.

J is TRBJ2-1 and V is TRBV9; 7 nucleotides match TRBD1. The CDR3 loop spans 15 amino acids. Germline values: CDR1 SGDLS, CDR2 YYNGEE. The V gene end was trimmed by 1 base and the J gene end by 4 bases; junction bases not matched to a gene: 5. CDR3 amino acids: CASSVQPGQYNEQFF. The CDR3 DNA reads as TGTGCCAGCAGCGTACAGCCGGGACAGTACAATGAGCAGTTCTTC.

The chain has TRBV5-1 and TRBJ1-3; the match to TRBD1 covers 8 bases. After removal of 0 bases from V and 1 base from J, the junction contained 3 bases not matched to a gene. This CDR3 spans 16 amino acids. Germline V gene data show CDR1 as SGHRS and CDR2 as YFSETQ. CDR3 coding DNA: TGCGCCAGCAGCTTGGCCTGGACAGGGTCTGGAAACACCATATATTTT. This translates into CASSLAWTGSGNTIYF.

V usage is TRBV4-1 and J usage is TRBJ2-7; D remains ambiguous. In germline, CDR1 is MGHRA, CDR2 YSYEKL. CDR3 length: 16 residues. The V end lost 4 bases, the J end lost 2 bases, and 18 bases lay between the germline ends. The CDR3 bases are TGCGCCAGCAGCCCCGTCGCTGTACGTACTACCTACGAGCAGTACTTC. Encoded protein: CASSPVAVRTTYEQYF.

J is TRBJ1-6 and V is TRBV19; TRBD1 aligns across 10 bases. This CDR3 has 16 residues. Germline V gene lookup returns CDR1 LNHDA and CDR2 SQIVND (reference sequence). Trimming took 0 bases from V and 8 from J; bases not matched to a gene: 4. CDR3 DNA: TGTGCCAGTAGTATAGATGGGGACAGGGGAGATTCACCCCTCCACTTT. Protein product: CASSIDGDRGDSPLHF.

The rearrangement joins TRBV28 to TRBJ1-5, with a weak D call TRBD1 (6 bases). Germline V gives CDR1 MDHEN, CDR2 SYDVKM. V was cut by 7 bases and J by 7 bases, with 17 bases left in between. The CDR3 totals 14 residues. The CDR3 DNA is TGTGCCAGCAATTTCGGGGGGCCGGAACAGCCCCAGCATTTT. Its translation is CASNFGGPEQPQHF.

The gene calls are TRBV6-5 and TRBJ1-5, with D unclear. Germline V gene lookup returns CDR1 MNHEY and CDR2 SVGAGI. The V gene lost 5 bases and the J gene lost 1 base, with 9 bases spanning the gap. This CDR3 is 14 amino acids long. The CDR3 DNA is TGTGCCAGCAGTCAATGGGCAAGCAATCAGCCCCAGCATTTT. Its translation is CASSQWASNQPQHF.

CDR3 DNA sequence: TGTGCCAGCAGCGTAACCGGGAGCTACGAGCAGTACTTC. It codes for CASSVTGSYEQYF. The rearrangement joins TRBV9 to TRBJ2-7; perhaps TRBD2 as D (6 bases). CDR1 is SGDLS, CDR2 YYNGEE, per germline. This CDR3 is built from 13 residues. V lost 1 base, J lost 3 bases, and 8 bases lay in between.

As regards this clone: Within the sample, other DNA sequences also encode this same CDR3. The CDR3 loop is CASSPGTGNYGYTF. CDR3 nucleotides: TGCGCCAGCAGTCCGGGGACAGGAAACTATGGCTACACCTTC. The chain employs TRBV5-1 and TRBJ1-2, with 8 bases lining up with TRBD1. V lost 5 bases, J lost 2 bases, and 5 bases stayed unmatched. In germline, CDR1 is SGHRS, CDR2 YFSETQ. The CDR3 has 14 amino acids. The full variable domain, rest sourced from reference TRBV5-1 and TRBJ1-2, is KAGVTQTPRYLIKTRGQQVTLSCSPISGHRSVSWYQQTPGQGLQFLFEYFSETQRNKGNFPGRFSGRQFSNSRSEMNVSTLELGDSALYLCASSPGTGNYGYTFGSGTRLTVV.

The chain uses TRBV28 and TRBJ2-7; tentatively, D is TRBD2 (6 bases). The CDR3 length is 14 residues. V was clipped by 4 bases and J by 1 base, with 11 bases between them. Germline V lookup: CDR1 MDHEN, CDR2 SYDVKM. The CDR3 sequence is CASSSPGRSYEQYF. The CDR3 coding sequence is TGTGCCAGCAGTTCACCGGGGAGGTCCTACGAGCAGTACTTC.

V gene TRBV6-6 combines with J gene TRBJ1-1; tentative D call: TRBD1 (6 bases). Germline V gene data show CDR1 as MNHNY and CDR2 as SVGAGI (reference sequence). The CDR3 is made up of 14 amino acids. With 6 bases removed from V and 4 bases from J, the gap between germline ends came to 15 bases. This chain's CDR3 is CASREQGLSTEAFF. In DNA form, the CDR3 reads TGTGCCAGCAGAGAACAGGGTCTGAGCACTGAAGCTTTCTTT.

This chain links TRBV9 with TRBJ1-2, with D possibly TRBD1 on 5 matching bases. Germline CDR1 and CDR2: SGDLS and YYNGEE. Trimming pared 0 bases from V and 4 bases from J, leaving 10 bases between. This CDR3 is built from 14 residues. The CDR3 sequence is CASSVDGGPYGYTF. CDR3 coding DNA: TGTGCCAGCAGCGTAGACGGGGGTCCCTATGGCTACACCTTC. The full variable domain, its missing parts supplied by reference TRBV9 and TRBJ1-2, is DSGVTQTPKHLITATGQRVTLRCSPRSGDLSVYWYQQSLDQGLQFLIQYYNGEERAKGNILERFSAQQFPDLHSELNLSSLELGDSALYFCASSVDGGPYGYTFGSGTRLTVV.

The J gene is TRBJ1-3, the V gene TRBV7-8; 9 nucleotides agree with TRBD1. The CDR3 consists of 16 residues. Germline assignment: CDR1 SGHVS and CDR2 FQNEAQ. V lost 6 bases to trimming and J lost 1 base; unmatched junction nucleotides: 7. The DNA for the CDR3 is TGTGCCAGCAGTTTCATCGGGACAGGGTCTGGAAACACCATATATTTT. The encoded protein is CASSFIGTGSGNTIYF.

V usage is TRBV7-2 and J usage is TRBJ1-2; TRBD1 is a possible D gene (5 bases). V was cut by 1 base and J by 8 bases, with 14 bases left in between. The CDR3 consists of 14 residues. CDR1 and CDR2 (germline): SGHTA, FQGNSA. The CDR3 protein is CASSLVARAEGYTF. CDR3 DNA sequence: TGTGCCAGCAGCTTAGTTGCCAGGGCGGAAGGCTACACCTTC.

V and J are TRBV10-2 and TRBJ1-1; TRBD1 aligns across 10 bases. This CDR3 spans 15 amino acids. Losses at the gene ends were 2 bases for V and 6 bases for J; bases not matched to a gene: 6. From germline, CDR1 is WSHSY and CDR2 SAAADI. CDR3 DNA: TGCGCCAGCAGTGAGCCCGACAGGGGGCCTTCTGAAGCTTTCTTT. Translating gives CASSEPDRGPSEAFF.

This clone was detected a few times. The chain couples TRBV2 to TRBJ1-1; the match to TRBD1 covers 7 bases. The junction had 9 bases not matched to a gene; V was cut back by 5 bases and J by 12 bases. Germline-derived CDR1 and CDR2 are SNHLY and FYNNEI. CDR3 length equals 12 residues. CDR3 protein: CASSRRQGGTFF. Written as DNA, the CDR3 is TGTGCCAGCAGTCGTCGACAGGGTGGAACTTTCTTT.

This clone has at least ten counts. The genes are TRBV5-1 and TRBJ2-2; 8 bases line up with TRBD1. Losses at the gene ends were 4 bases for V and 6 bases for J; bases not matched to a gene: 5. Germline CDR1 SGHRS, CDR2 YFSETQ. The CDR3 has 14 residues. The CDR3 loop reads CASSPGGYPGELFF. The CDR3 DNA reads as TGCGCCAGCAGCCCAGGGGGCTACCCCGGGGAGCTGTTTTTT. Variable domain in full (rest from reference TRBV5-1 and TRBJ2-2): KAGVTQTPRYLIKTRGQQVTLSCSPISGHRSVSWYQQTPGQGLQFLFEYFSETQRNKGNFPGRFSGRQFSNSRSEMNVSTLELGDSALYLCASSPGGYPGELFFGEGSRLTVL.

The CDR3 region has the DNA TGTGCCAGCAGCTTAACAGGGGGGTTGGCCCAGCATTTT. Its translation is CASSLTGGLAQHF. The V gene is TRBV7-6, the J gene TRBJ1-5, with 8 nucleotides matching TRBD1. Trimming at V came to 2 bases and at J to 11 bases, leaving 5 bases not matched to a gene. The CDR3 runs 13 residues. Germline-derived CDR1 and CDR2 are SGHVS and FNYEAQ.

The gene calls are TRBV5-4 and TRBJ2-2; D perhaps matches TRBD2 (6 bases). This CDR3 is built from 13 residues. With 4 bases removed from V and 5 bases from J, the gap between germline ends came to 9 bases. Germline lookup yields CDR1 SGHNT and CDR2 YYREEE (reference sequence). CDR3 sequence (DNA): TGTGCCAGCAGCCGCGGGGAGACCGGGGAGCTGTTTTTT. Protein sequence: CASSRGETGELFF.

The V call is TRBV2, the J call TRBJ1-2; D uncertain. V lost 4 bases to trimming and J lost 2 bases, with 8 bases between them. The V gene's germline CDR1 is SNHLY and CDR2 FYNNEI. CDR3 length equals 13 residues. The CDR3 nucleotides read TGTGCCAGCAGTGGCGACGGGAACTATGGCTACACCTTC. Translating gives CASSGDGNYGYTF.

The genes are TRBV19 and TRBJ1-5, with D tentatively TRBD1 (5 bases). This CDR3 contains 14 residues. Trimming removed 4 bases at V and 5 bases at J, with 12 bases between. The germline V gene encodes CDR1 LNHDA and CDR2 SQIVND (reference sequence). The CDR3 sequence: CASSTVGGHQPQHF. The CDR3 DNA follows: TGTGCCAGTAGTACCGTGGGGGGACATCAGCCCCAGCATTTT.